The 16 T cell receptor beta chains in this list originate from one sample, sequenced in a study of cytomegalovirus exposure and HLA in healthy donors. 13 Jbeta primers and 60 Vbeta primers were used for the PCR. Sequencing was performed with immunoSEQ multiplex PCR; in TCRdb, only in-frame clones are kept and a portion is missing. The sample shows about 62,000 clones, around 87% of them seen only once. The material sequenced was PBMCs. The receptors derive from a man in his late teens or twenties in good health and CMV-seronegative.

The CDR3 sequence is CAISAVMNTEAFF. CDR3 nucleotides: TGTGCCATCAGTGCTGTAATGAACACTGAAGCTTTCTTT. The V call is TRBV10-3, the J call TRBJ1-1; D gene unclear. This CDR3 has 13 residues. Germline CDR1 and CDR2: ENHRY and SYGVKD. V gave up 4 bases and J gave up 0 bases, with 6 bases separating them.

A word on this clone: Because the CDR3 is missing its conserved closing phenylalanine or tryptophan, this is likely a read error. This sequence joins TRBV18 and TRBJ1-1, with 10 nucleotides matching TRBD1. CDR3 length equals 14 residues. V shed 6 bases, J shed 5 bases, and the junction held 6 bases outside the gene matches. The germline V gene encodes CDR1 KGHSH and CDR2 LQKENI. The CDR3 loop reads CASSPTGGITEAFL. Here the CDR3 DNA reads TGTGCCAGCTCCCCGACAGGGGGCATTACTGAAGCTTTCCTT.

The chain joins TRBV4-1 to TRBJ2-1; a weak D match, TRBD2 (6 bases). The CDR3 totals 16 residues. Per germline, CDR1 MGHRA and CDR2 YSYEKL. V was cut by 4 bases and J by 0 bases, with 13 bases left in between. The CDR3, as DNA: TGCGCCAGCAGCCCCGGGACTCTGAGCTCCTACAATGAGCAGTTCTTC. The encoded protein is CASSPGTLSSYNEQFF.

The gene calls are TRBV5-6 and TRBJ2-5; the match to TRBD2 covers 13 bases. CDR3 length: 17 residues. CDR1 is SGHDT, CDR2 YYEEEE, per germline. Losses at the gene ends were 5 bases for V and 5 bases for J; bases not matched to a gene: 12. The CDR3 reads CASRYGLAGALWETQYF. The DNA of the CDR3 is TGTGCCAGCAGATATGGACTAGCGGGGGCCCTTTGGGAGACCCAGTACTTC.

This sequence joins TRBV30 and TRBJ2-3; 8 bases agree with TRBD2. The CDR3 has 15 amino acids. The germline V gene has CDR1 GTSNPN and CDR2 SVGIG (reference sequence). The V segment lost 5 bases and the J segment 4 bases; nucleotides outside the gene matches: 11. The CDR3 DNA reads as TGTGCCTGGGGGTTAGGCGGGGGGTTTCCAGATACGCAGTATTTT. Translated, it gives CAWGLGGGFPDTQYF.

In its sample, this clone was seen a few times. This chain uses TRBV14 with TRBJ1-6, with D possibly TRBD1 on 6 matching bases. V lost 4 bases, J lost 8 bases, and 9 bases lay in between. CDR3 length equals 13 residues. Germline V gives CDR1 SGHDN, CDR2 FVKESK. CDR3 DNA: TGTGCCAGCAGCCTATGGACAGATTCACCCCTCCACTTT. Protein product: CASSLWTDSPLHF.

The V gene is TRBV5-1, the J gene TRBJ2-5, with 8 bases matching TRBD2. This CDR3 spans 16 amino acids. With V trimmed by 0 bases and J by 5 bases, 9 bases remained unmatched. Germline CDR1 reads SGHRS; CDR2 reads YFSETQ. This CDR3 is CASSLEGTRAGETQYF. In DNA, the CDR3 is TGCGCCAGCAGCTTGGAAGGGACTAGGGCGGGTGAGACCCAGTACTTC.

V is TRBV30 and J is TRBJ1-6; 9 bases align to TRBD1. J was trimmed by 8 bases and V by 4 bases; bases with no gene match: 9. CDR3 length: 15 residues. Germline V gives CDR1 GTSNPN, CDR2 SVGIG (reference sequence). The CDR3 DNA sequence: TGTGCCTGGATACCTTGGACAGGGGAAGATTCACCCCTCCACTTT. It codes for CAWIPWTGEDSPLHF.

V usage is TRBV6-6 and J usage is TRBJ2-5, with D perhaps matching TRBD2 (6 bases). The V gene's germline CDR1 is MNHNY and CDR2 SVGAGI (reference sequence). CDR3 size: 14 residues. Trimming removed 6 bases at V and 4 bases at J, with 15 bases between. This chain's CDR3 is CASSGGARGETQYF. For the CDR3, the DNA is TGTGCCAGCAGCGGCGGGGCCCGCGGAGAGACCCAGTACTTC.

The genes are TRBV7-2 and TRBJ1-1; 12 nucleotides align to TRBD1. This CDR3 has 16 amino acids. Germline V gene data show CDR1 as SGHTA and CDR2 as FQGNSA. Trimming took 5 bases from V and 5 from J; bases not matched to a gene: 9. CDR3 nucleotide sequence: TGTGCCAGCAGCGTACCGGGACAGGGGGCGAGAACTGAAGCTTTCTTT. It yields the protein CASSVPGQGARTEAFF.

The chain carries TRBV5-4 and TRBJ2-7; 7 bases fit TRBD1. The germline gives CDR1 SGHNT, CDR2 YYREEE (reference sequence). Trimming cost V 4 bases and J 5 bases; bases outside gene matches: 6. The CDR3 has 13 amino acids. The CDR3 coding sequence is TGTGCCAGCAGCGGGGACAGTCTCGACGAGCAGTACTTC. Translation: CASSGDSLDEQYF.

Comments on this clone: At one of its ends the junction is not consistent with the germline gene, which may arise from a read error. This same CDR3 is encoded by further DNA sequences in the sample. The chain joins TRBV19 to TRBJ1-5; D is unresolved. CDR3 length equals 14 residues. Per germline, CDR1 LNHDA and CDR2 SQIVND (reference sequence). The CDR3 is CASKGLIAYQPQHF. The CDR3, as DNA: TGTGCCAGTAAAGGTTTAATAGCATATCAGCCTCAGCATTTT.

The CDR3 DNA follows: TGCGCCAGCACAGGCTATAATTCACCCCTCCACTTT. The encoded protein is CASTGYNSPLHF. The chain combines TRBV10-1 with TRBJ1-6, with unresolved D. In germline, CDR1 is WNHNN, CDR2 SYGVQD (reference sequence). V lost 7 bases, J lost 3 bases, and 4 bases lay in between. The CDR3 contains 12 residues.

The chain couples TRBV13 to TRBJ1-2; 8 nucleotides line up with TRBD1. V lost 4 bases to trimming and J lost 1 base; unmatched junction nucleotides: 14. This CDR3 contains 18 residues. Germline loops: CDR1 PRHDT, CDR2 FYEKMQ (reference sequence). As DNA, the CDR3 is TGTGCCAGCAGCTCAGAACGGGACAGGCCCTCTTATAACTATGGCTACACCTTC. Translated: CASSSERDRPSYNYGYTF.

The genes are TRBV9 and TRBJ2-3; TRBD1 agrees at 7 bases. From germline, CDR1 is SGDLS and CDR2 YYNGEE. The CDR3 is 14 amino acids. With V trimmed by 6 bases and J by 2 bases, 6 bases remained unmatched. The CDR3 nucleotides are TGTGCCAGCACCAAGGACAGGTACACAGATACGCAGTATTTT. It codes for CASTKDRYTDTQYF. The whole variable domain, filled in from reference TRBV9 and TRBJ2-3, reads DSGVTQTPKHLITATGQRVTLRCSPRSGDLSVYWYQQSLDQGLQFLIQYYNGEERAKGNILERFSAQQFPDLHSELNLSSLELGDSALYFCASTKDRYTDTQYFGPGTRLTVL.

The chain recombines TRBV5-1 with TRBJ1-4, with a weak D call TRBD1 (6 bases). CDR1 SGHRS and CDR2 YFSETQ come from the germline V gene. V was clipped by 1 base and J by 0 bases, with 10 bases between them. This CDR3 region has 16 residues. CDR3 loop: CASSLSGTTTNEKLFF. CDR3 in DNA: TGCGCCAGCAGCTTGTCCGGGACAACAACTAATGAAAAACTGTTTTTT.